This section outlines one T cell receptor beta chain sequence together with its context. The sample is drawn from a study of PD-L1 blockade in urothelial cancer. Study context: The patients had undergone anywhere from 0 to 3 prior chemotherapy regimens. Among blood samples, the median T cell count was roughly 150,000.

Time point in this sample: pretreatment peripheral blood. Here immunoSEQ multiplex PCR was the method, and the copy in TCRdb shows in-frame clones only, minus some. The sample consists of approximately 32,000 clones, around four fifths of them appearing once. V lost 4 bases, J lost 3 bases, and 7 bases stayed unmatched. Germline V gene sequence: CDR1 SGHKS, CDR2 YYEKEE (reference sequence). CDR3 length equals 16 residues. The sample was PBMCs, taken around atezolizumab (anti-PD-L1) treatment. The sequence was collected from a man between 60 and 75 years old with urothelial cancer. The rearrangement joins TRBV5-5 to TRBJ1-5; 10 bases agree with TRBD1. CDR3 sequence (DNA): TGTGCCAGCAGCCTAACCGGGACAGGGGACAATCAGCCCCAGCATTTT. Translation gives CASSLTGTGDNQPQHF. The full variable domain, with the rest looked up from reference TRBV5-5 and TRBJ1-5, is DAGVTQSPTHLIKTRGQQVTLRCSPISGHKSVSWYQQVLGQGPQFIFQYYEKEERGRGNFPDRFSARQFPNYSSELNVNALLLGDSALYLCASSLTGTGDNQPQHFGDGTRLSIL.